These T cell receptor beta chains were read from a single sample in a study of somatic mutations in cytotoxic T cells in rheumatoid arthritis. Clones were sequenced by immunoSEQ multiplex PCR, and TCRdb holds only the in-frame ones, with some missing. The data contain roughly 13,000 clones, roughly 87% of them singletons. Sequencing was performed on CD8+ T cells sorted from blood. These receptors all stem from an adult with rheumatoid arthritis. The CDR3 runs from the conserved cysteine through the conserved F or W. Fields, in order: V gene, CDR3 protein.

V gene: TRBV28
CDR3 protein: CASSTGGHGYTF

V gene: TRBV5-1
CDR3 protein: CASRTSGGAPSTDTQYF

V gene: TRBV4-3
CDR3 protein: CASSPGAGGAFYEQYF

V gene: TRBV4-1
CDR3 protein: CASSQGPRRGDTQYF

V gene: TRBV7-3
CDR3 protein: CASSLAGGAETQYF

V gene: TRBV10-1
CDR3 protein: CASSGTTGELFF

V gene: TRBV2
CDR3 protein: CASPGLAGNEQYF

V gene: TRBV7-9
CDR3 protein: CASSSHGGTEAFF

V gene: TRBV14
CDR3 protein: CASSQDLGDEQFF

V gene: TRBV19
CDR3 protein: CASSNVLGTANEKLFF

V gene: TRBV5-1
CDR3 protein: CASSRRSQGQGEKLFF

V gene: TRBV9
CDR3 protein: CASSVDGSAGEQYF

V gene: TRBV27
CDR3 protein: CASSPGGRDNEQFF

V gene: TRBV6-5
CDR3 protein: CASSSSGGRGYTF

V gene: TRBV10-3
CDR3 protein: CAISSGLADTQYF

V gene: TRBV30
CDR3 protein: CAWSVGLYEQYF

V gene: TRBV5-1
CDR3 protein: CASSLGTGDGDTQYF

V gene: TRBV27
CDR3 protein: CASSYTGMNTEAFF

V gene: TRBV7-6
CDR3 protein: CASSLDGSSGNTIYF

V gene: TRBV5-1
CDR3 protein: CASSSEGTSGRVLTDTQYF

V gene: TRBV19
CDR3 protein: CASSMWENTEAFF

V gene: TRBV7-9
CDR3 protein: CASSTVRTNLGEAFF

V gene: TRBV5-4
CDR3 protein: CASSLALGNYEQYF

V gene: TRBV9
CDR3 protein: CASSQQGLSGGYTF

V gene: TRBV20-1
CDR3 protein: CSATEAFF

V gene: TRBV21-1
CDR3 protein: CASSWELGRDTQYF

V gene: TRBV5-4
CDR3 protein: CASRGQGNTIYF

V gene: TRBV5-4
CDR3 protein: CASEGDNYNEQFF

V gene: TRBV7-9
CDR3 protein: CASSLDPTLLYGYTF

V gene: TRBV4-2
CDR3 protein: CASSQDMRSEQFF

V gene: TRBV7-9
CDR3 protein: CASSSAREGNQPQHF

V gene: TRBV5-1
CDR3 protein: CASSLTSGSYEQYF

V gene: TRBV11-2
CDR3 protein: CASSSGQGAWYEQYF

V gene: TRBV19
CDR3 protein: CASSLQGPPQHF

V gene: TRBV7-9
CDR3 protein: CASSSGLADNEQFF

V gene: TRBV9
CDR3 protein: CASSPRGTLHEQYF